The rows below give T cell receptor beta chains drawn from one sample of a study of T cell changes during pregnancy in multiple sclerosis. Clones were read by immunoSEQ multiplex PCR, and TCRdb kept only the in-frame ones, dropping some. There are tens of thousands of clones in the sample; approximately 90% occur only once, and approximately 3.3% lies in the top ten. The sequences come from CD8+ T cells from peripheral blood mononuclear cells, collected in the third trimester of pregnancy. The receptors derive from a female donor with multiple sclerosis, enrolled in a pregnancy study. Both conserved end residues are part of each CDR3. Fields, in order: V gene, clone size, D gene, J gene, CDR3 protein, CDR3 DNA. D genes are given only for firm matches. The size field is filled for only some rows; it gives once, few, many or a size class.

V: TRBV7-2
size: NA
D: TRBD2
J: TRBJ2-7
CDR3: CASSPTQLAGPPYEQYF
DNA: TGTGCCAGCAGCCCCACCCAACTAGCGGGGCCTCCCTACGAGCAGTACTTC

V: TRBV7-2
size: NA
D: TRBD1
J: TRBJ1-5
CDR3: CASSLRQGAFQPQHF
DNA: TGTGCCAGCAGCTTAAGACAGGGGGCGTTTCAGCCCCAGCATTTT

V: TRBV5-8
size: NA
D: NA
J: TRBJ2-1
CDR3: CASSPFSSYNEQFF
DNA: TGTGCCAGCAGCCCCTTCAGCTCCTACAATGAGCAGTTCTTC

V: TRBV10-2
size: NA
D: NA
J: TRBJ2-3
CDR3: CASSGADTQYF
DNA: TGCGCCAGCAGTGGCGCGGATACGCAGTATTTT

V: TRBV14
size: NA
D: NA
J: TRBJ1-1
CDR3: CASSPMSGTEAFF
DNA: TGTGCCAGCAGCCCCATGTCAGGGACTGAAGCTTTCTTT

V: TRBV5-3
size: NA
D: NA
J: TRBJ1-1
CDR3: CARSLGRAGLNTEAFF
DNA: TGTGCCAGAAGCTTGGGTCGGGCAGGGTTGAACACTGAAGCTTTCTTT

V: TRBV6-5
size: NA
D: TRBD1
J: TRBJ1-1
CDR3: CASRLQGGNTEAFF
DNA: TGTGCCAGCAGGCTTCAGGGGGGGAACACTGAAGCTTTCTTT

V: TRBV9
size: NA
D: NA
J: TRBJ1-2
CDR3: CASSVDSARGGVPLNYGYTF
DNA: TGTGCCAGCAGCGTAGATTCGGCGAGAGGGGGTGTACCACTTAACTATGGCTACACCTTC

V: TRBV6-7
size: NA
D: NA
J: TRBJ2-7
CDR3: CASSYWGLRTSYEQYF
DNA: TGTGCCAGCAGTTACTGGGGTTTGAGGACATCCTACGAGCAGTACTTC

V: TRBV27
size: few
D: NA
J: TRBJ2-1
CDR3: CASSLGGAWNEQFF
DNA: TGTGCCAGCAGTTTGGGGGGGGCATGGAATGAGCAGTTCTTC

V: TRBV7-2
size: NA
D: NA
J: TRBJ1-6
CDR3: CASSLSGSGLIRTLHF
DNA: TGTGCCAGCAGCTTATCAGGGTCTGGTCTGATTCGAACCCTCCACTTT

V: TRBV12-5
size: NA
D: NA
J: TRBJ1-6
CDR3: CASAPTGVSSPLHF
DNA: TGTGCTAGTGCTCCGACAGGTGTAAGTTCACCCCTCCACTTT

V: TRBV7-3
size: NA
D: NA
J: TRBJ1-1
CDR3: CASSLYSYGSTEAFF
DNA: TGTGCCAGCAGCTTATATAGTTATGGGAGCACTGAAGCTTTCTTT

V: TRBV19
size: NA
D: NA
J: TRBJ1-1
CDR3: CASSIQGATEAFF
DNA: TGTGCCAGTAGTATTCAGGGCGCCACTGAAGCTTTCTTT

V: TRBV2
size: NA
D: TRBD1
J: TRBJ2-5
CDR3: CASQDPTGLDETQYF
DNA: TGTGCCAGTCAGGACCCGACAGGGTTGGATGAGACCCAGTACTTC

V: TRBV9
size: NA
D: TRBD1
J: TRBJ1-6
CDR3: CASSDSRDRPNSPLHF
DNA: TGTGCCAGCAGCGATAGTCGGGACAGGCCAAATTCACCCCTCCACTTT

V: TRBV4-2
size: NA
D: NA
J: TRBJ2-2
CDR3: CASSLGGGELFF
DNA: TGTGCCAGCAGCCTAGGGGGCGGGGAGCTGTTTTTT

V: TRBV13
size: NA
D: TRBD1
J: TRBJ1-2
CDR3: CASRGGQGVKFYGYTF
DNA: TGTGCCAGCAGGGGGGGACAGGGGGTGAAGTTCTATGGCTACACCTTC

V: TRBV7-6
size: NA
D: TRBD2
J: TRBJ2-1
CDR3: CASSPAGGPKNEQFF
DNA: TGTGCCAGCAGCCCCGCGGGGGGCCCCAAGAATGAGCAGTTCTTC

V: TRBV4-2
size: once
D: TRBD1
J: TRBJ2-1
CDR3: CASSQEGQGSYNEQFF
DNA: TGTGCCAGCAGCCAAGAGGGACAGGGCTCCTACAATGAGCAGTTCTTC

V: TRBV27
size: NA
D: NA
J: TRBJ2-1
CDR3: CATTGPRYNEQFF
DNA: TGTGCCACCACAGGCCCGCGCTACAATGAGCAGTTCTTC

V: TRBV7-3
size: NA
D: NA
J: TRBJ1-1
CDR3: CASSLGGSAEAFF
DNA: TGTGCCAGCAGCTTGGGTGGGAGCGCTGAAGCTTTCTTT

V: TRBV6-4
size: NA
D: NA
J: TRBJ2-3
CDR3: CASSDGTGAPDTQYF
DNA: TGTGCCAGCAGTGACGGGACTGGCGCACCAGATACGCAGTATTTT

V: TRBV11-2
size: NA
D: NA
J: TRBJ2-3
CDR3: CASSLNQGFTDTQYF
DNA: TGTGCCAGCAGCTTAAACCAGGGATTCACAGATACGCAGTATTTT

V: TRBV2
size: NA
D: NA
J: TRBJ1-6
CDR3: CASTSGSPLHF
DNA: TGTGCCAGCACCAGCGGCTCACCCCTCCACTTT

V: TRBV14
size: once
D: NA
J: TRBJ2-1
CDR3: CASSQEGGRSYNEQFF
DNA: TGTGCCAGCAGCCAAGAAGGAGGACGCTCCTACAATGAGCAGTTCTTC

V: TRBV4-2
size: NA
D: NA
J: TRBJ2-1
CDR3: CASSQDSPTYNEQFF
DNA: TGTGCCAGCAGCCAAGATTCCCCCACTTACAATGAGCAGTTCTTC

V: TRBV9
size: NA
D: NA
J: TRBJ2-2
CDR3: CASSRGGRAANTGELFF
DNA: TGTGCCAGCAGCAGGGGGGGACGGGCGGCGAACACCGGGGAGCTGTTTTTT

V: TRBV4-1
size: NA
D: TRBD1
J: TRBJ2-3
CDR3: CASSQVPGQGAIDTQYF
DNA: TGCGCCAGCAGCCAAGTCCCGGGACAGGGGGCAATAGATACGCAGTATTTT

V: TRBV27
size: NA
D: TRBD1
J: TRBJ2-7
CDR3: CASSLTGATYEQYF
DNA: TGTGCCAGCAGTTTGACAGGGGCAACCTACGAGCAGTACTTC

V: TRBV27
size: NA
D: TRBD1
J: TRBJ1-6
CDR3: CASSLATGYNSPLHF
DNA: TGTGCCAGCAGTTTAGCGACAGGGTATAATTCACCCCTCCACTTT

V: TRBV4-1
size: NA
D: TRBD1
J: TRBJ1-1
CDR3: CASSQEGQVMGTEAFF
DNA: TGCGCCAGCAGCCAAGAGGGACAGGTCATGGGGACTGAAGCTTTCTTT

V: TRBV7-9
size: NA
D: NA
J: TRBJ2-3
CDR3: CASSLTLGGGPGDTQYF
DNA: TGTGCCAGCAGCCTCACCCTGGGCGGGGGCCCGGGAGATACGCAGTATTTT

V: TRBV4-1
size: few
D: TRBD1
J: TRBJ1-1
CDR3: CASSQDPPRTGIFITEAFF
DNA: TGCGCCAGCAGCCAAGATCCTCCCAGGACAGGGATTTTCATCACTGAAGCTTTCTTT

V: TRBV19
size: NA
D: NA
J: TRBJ2-7
CDR3: CASSKELVAYEQYF
DNA: TGTGCCAGTAGTAAAGAACTAGTGGCCTACGAGCAGTACTTC

V: TRBV6-5
size: NA
D: NA
J: TRBJ1-1
CDR3: CASTLMGATEAFF
DNA: TGTGCCAGCACCCTTATGGGGGCCACTGAAGCTTTCTTT

V: TRBV6-4
size: medium-sized
D: TRBD2
J: TRBJ2-3
CDR3: CASSDSATSGGSSTDTQYF
DNA: TGTGCCAGCAGTGACTCAGCGACTAGCGGGGGGTCAAGCACAGATACGCAGTATTTT

V: TRBV7-9
size: NA
D: TRBD1
J: TRBJ1-4
CDR3: CASGTGDEKLFF
DNA: TGTGCCAGCGGGACAGGGGATGAAAAACTGTTTTTT

V: TRBV11-2
size: NA
D: TRBD1
J: TRBJ2-7
CDR3: CASSPGQGHYEQYF
DNA: TGTGCCAGCAGCCCCGGACAGGGGCACTACGAGCAGTACTTC

V: TRBV7-9
size: NA
D: TRBD1
J: TRBJ1-1
CDR3: CASSSSGQGNTEAFF
DNA: TGTGCCAGCAGCTCATCAGGACAGGGGAACACTGAAGCTTTCTTT

V: TRBV7-6
size: NA
D: TRBD1
J: TRBJ1-4
CDR3: CASSPETGVHEKLFF
DNA: TGTGCCAGCAGCCCCGAGACAGGGGTACATGAAAAACTGTTTTTT

V: TRBV6-4
size: once
D: TRBD2
J: TRBJ2-3
CDR3: CASSATSGGGTDTQYF
DNA: TGTGCCAGCAGTGCCACTAGCGGGGGGGGTACAGATACGCAGTATTTT

V: TRBV5-4
size: NA
D: TRBD1
J: TRBJ2-2
CDR3: CASSSPMDRGTGELFF
DNA: TGTGCCAGCAGCTCTCCGATGGACAGGGGTACCGGGGAGCTGTTTTTT

V: TRBV4-3
size: NA
D: NA
J: TRBJ2-7
CDR3: CASSQDGEAESYEQYF
DNA: TGCGCCAGCAGCCAAGACGGGGAGGCCGAGTCCTACGAGCAGTACTTC

V: TRBV7-9
size: NA
D: NA
J: TRBJ2-7
CDR3: CASRGIGSYEQYF
DNA: TGTGCCAGCCGGGGGATAGGCTCCTACGAGCAGTACTTC

V: TRBV7-9
size: NA
D: TRBD2
J: TRBJ2-2
CDR3: CAMLIAGKNTGELFF
DNA: TGTGCCATGCTCATAGCGGGGAAGAACACCGGGGAGCTGTTTTTT

V: TRBV7-2
size: NA
D: NA
J: TRBJ1-5
CDR3: CASSPPGEQPQHF
DNA: TGTGCCAGCAGCCCCCCGGGGGAGCAGCCCCAGCATTTT

V: TRBV19
size: NA
D: TRBD1
J: TRBJ2-7
CDR3: CASKGTGGNEQYF
DNA: TGTGCCAGTAAGGGGACAGGGGGCAACGAGCAGTACTTC

V: TRBV15
size: once
D: TRBD1
J: TRBJ2-2
CDR3: CATREGQANTGELFF
DNA: TGTGCCACCAGGGAGGGACAGGCGAACACCGGGGAGCTGTTTTTT

V: TRBV6-5
size: NA
D: NA
J: TRBJ1-2
CDR3: CASSYSAYDGYTF
DNA: TGTGCCAGCAGTTACTCAGCGTATGATGGCTACACCTTC